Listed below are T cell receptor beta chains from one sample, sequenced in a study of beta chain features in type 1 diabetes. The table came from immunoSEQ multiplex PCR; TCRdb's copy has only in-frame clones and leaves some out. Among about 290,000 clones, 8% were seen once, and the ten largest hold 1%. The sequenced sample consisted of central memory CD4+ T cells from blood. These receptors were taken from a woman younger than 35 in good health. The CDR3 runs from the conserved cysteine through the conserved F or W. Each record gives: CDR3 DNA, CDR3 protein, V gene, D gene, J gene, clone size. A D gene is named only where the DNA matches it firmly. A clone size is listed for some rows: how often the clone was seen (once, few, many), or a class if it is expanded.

cdr3_nt: TGTGCCAGCAGCCCGACTAGCGGGGGACGCACATATACGCAGTATTTT; cdr3_aa: CASSPTSGGRTYTQYF; v_call: TRBV28; d_call: TRBD2; j_call: TRBJ2-3; clone_size: few
cdr3_nt: TGTGCCAGCAGCCAAGCGGGGGGCGGCACAGATACGCAGTATTTT; cdr3_aa: CASSQAGGGTDTQYF; v_call: TRBV14; d_call: NA; j_call: TRBJ2-3; clone_size: NA
cdr3_nt: TGTGCCAGCAGCGATCCTAGCGGGGGAACTAGCACAGATACGCAGTATTTT; cdr3_aa: CASSDPSGGTSTDTQYF; v_call: TRBV9; d_call: TRBD2; j_call: TRBJ2-3; clone_size: many
cdr3_nt: TGTGCCAGCAGGGGGGTGACAGGTCCCGCGGAAGCTTTCTTT; cdr3_aa: CASRGVTGPAEAFF; v_call: TRBV2; d_call: NA; j_call: TRBJ1-1; clone_size: few
cdr3_nt: TGTGCCAGCAGTACAGCCGGCAGGGAGGAAAAACTGTTTTTT; cdr3_aa: CASSTAGREEKLFF; v_call: TRBV6-5; d_call: NA; j_call: TRBJ1-4; clone_size: few
cdr3_nt: TGTGCCAGCAGGACTTCCGGAGATACGCAGTATTTT; cdr3_aa: CASRTSGDTQYF; v_call: TRBV7-9; d_call: NA; j_call: TRBJ2-3; clone_size: few
cdr3_nt: TGTGCCAGCAGACCTGAAGGGGCTGGGGCCAACGTCCTGACTTTC; cdr3_aa: CASRPEGAGANVLTF; v_call: TRBV9; d_call: NA; j_call: TRBJ2-6; clone_size: many
cdr3_nt: TGTGCCAGCAGCCCCTGGACGGATAACGAAAAACTGTTTTTT; cdr3_aa: CASSPWTDNEKLFF; v_call: TRBV27; d_call: NA; j_call: TRBJ1-4; clone_size: few
cdr3_nt: TGCGCCAGCAGCTCGCAGGGAAACACTGAAGCTTTCTTT; cdr3_aa: CASSSQGNTEAFF; v_call: TRBV5-1; d_call: NA; j_call: TRBJ1-1; clone_size: many
cdr3_nt: TGTGCCAGCAGTCCTCGGCAGGCAGCCAAAAACATTCAGTACTTC; cdr3_aa: CASSPRQAAKNIQYF; v_call: TRBV2; d_call: NA; j_call: TRBJ2-4; clone_size: NA
cdr3_nt: TGTGCCAGCAGCAACCCACAGAATCAAGAGACCCAGTACTTC; cdr3_aa: CASSNPQNQETQYF; v_call: TRBV5-4; d_call: NA; j_call: TRBJ2-5; clone_size: few
cdr3_nt: TGTGCCTGGACTAGCGGGAGAGGGGATACGCAGTATTTT; cdr3_aa: CAWTSGRGDTQYF; v_call: TRBV30; d_call: TRBD2; j_call: TRBJ2-3; clone_size: few
cdr3_nt: TGTGCCAGCAGCTTACTCGAGGGTGGCACAGATACGCAGTATTTT; cdr3_aa: CASSLLEGGTDTQYF; v_call: TRBV7-3; d_call: NA; j_call: TRBJ2-3; clone_size: NA
cdr3_nt: TGCAGCGTGGCCTGGGGGCGCGGAAACACCATATATTTT; cdr3_aa: CSVAWGRGNTIYF; v_call: TRBV29-1; d_call: NA; j_call: TRBJ1-3; clone_size: NA
cdr3_nt: TGTGCCAGCAGTCTCAGGGGATTGGACACCGGGGAGCTGTTTTTT; cdr3_aa: CASSLRGLDTGELFF; v_call: TRBV11-3; d_call: NA; j_call: TRBJ2-2; clone_size: NA
cdr3_nt: TGCAGCGGATTACTACAGGGGGCGCGGGGGCACGAGCAGTACTTC; cdr3_aa: CSGLLQGARGHEQYF; v_call: TRBV29-1; d_call: TRBD1; j_call: TRBJ2-7; clone_size: NA
cdr3_nt: TGTGCCAGCAGGATCGCAGGTTACAATGAGCAGTTCTTC; cdr3_aa: CASRIAGYNEQFF; v_call: TRBV7-9; d_call: NA; j_call: TRBJ2-1; clone_size: many
cdr3_nt: TGTGCCAGCTCACCGGGTGAGGGACGCGAGCAGTACTTC; cdr3_aa: CASSPGEGREQYF; v_call: TRBV18; d_call: NA; j_call: TRBJ2-7; clone_size: few
cdr3_nt: TGTGCCAGTAGCTCGGGACCCCCGGGCACTGAAGCTTTCTTT; cdr3_aa: CASSSGPPGTEAFF; v_call: TRBV19; d_call: NA; j_call: TRBJ1-1; clone_size: NA
cdr3_nt: TGTGCCAGCAGCGTAGGATTCCGGGCTGGGGCCAACGTCCTGACTTTC; cdr3_aa: CASSVGFRAGANVLTF; v_call: TRBV9; d_call: NA; j_call: TRBJ2-6; clone_size: NA
cdr3_nt: TGTGCCAGCAGCTTGAATCGGGGGACCCAAGAGACCCAGTACTTC; cdr3_aa: CASSLNRGTQETQYF; v_call: TRBV11-2; d_call: NA; j_call: TRBJ2-5; clone_size: NA
cdr3_nt: TGCGCCAGCAGCCACTGGCGGGGGGGCCGGAATGAGCAGTTCTTC; cdr3_aa: CASSHWRGGRNEQFF; v_call: TRBV4-3; d_call: TRBD2; j_call: TRBJ2-1; clone_size: few
cdr3_nt: TGTGCCAGCAGTTTAACGGTGGCAGATACGCAGTATTTT; cdr3_aa: CASSLTVADTQYF; v_call: TRBV27; d_call: NA; j_call: TRBJ2-3; clone_size: few
cdr3_nt: TGTGCCAGCAGGTGGGACGCCGGGGGCTACACCTTC; cdr3_aa: CASRWDAGGYTF; v_call: TRBV2; d_call: NA; j_call: TRBJ1-2; clone_size: NA
cdr3_nt: TGTGCCACCGCCGGGACAGGGGGACCAGATACGCAGTATTTT; cdr3_aa: CATAGTGGPDTQYF; v_call: TRBV2; d_call: TRBD1; j_call: TRBJ2-3; clone_size: NA
cdr3_nt: TGTGCCAGCAGCCTCAGGGGCACGGCGGAGACCCAGTACTTC; cdr3_aa: CASSLRGTAETQYF; v_call: TRBV7-3; d_call: NA; j_call: TRBJ2-5; clone_size: NA
cdr3_nt: TGTGCCAGCAGCCAGACAGTCCTCTCCTACAATGAGCAGTTCTTC; cdr3_aa: CASSQTVLSYNEQFF; v_call: TRBV7-2; d_call: NA; j_call: TRBJ2-1; clone_size: many
cdr3_nt: TGCGCCAGCAGTCGGCTAGCGTGCTACAATGAGCAGTTCTTC; cdr3_aa: CASSRLACYNEQFF; v_call: TRBV23-1; d_call: NA; j_call: TRBJ2-1; clone_size: many
cdr3_nt: TGTGCCAGCAGCTCGGGACTAGCGGAGAATGAGCAGTTCTTC; cdr3_aa: CASSSGLAENEQFF; v_call: TRBV7-2; d_call: TRBD2; j_call: TRBJ2-1; clone_size: few
cdr3_nt: TGCGCCAGCAGCCAAGAACACCCGGGGACCCAGTACTTC; cdr3_aa: CASSQEHPGTQYF; v_call: TRBV4-3; d_call: NA; j_call: TRBJ2-5; clone_size: NA
cdr3_nt: TGTGCCATCCTCCTCACTAGGGGTGACCTCTCTGGGGCCAACGTCCTGACTTTC; cdr3_aa: CAILLTRGDLSGANVLTF; v_call: TRBV7-9; d_call: NA; j_call: TRBJ2-6; clone_size: NA
cdr3_nt: TGTGCCAGCTCACCCTTTAGCGGGAGACCAGATACGCAGTATTTT; cdr3_aa: CASSPFSGRPDTQYF; v_call: TRBV18; d_call: TRBD2; j_call: TRBJ2-3; clone_size: NA
cdr3_nt: TGTGCCAGCAGATTTAGGGGGGATCAGCCCCAGCATTTT; cdr3_aa: CASRFRGDQPQHF; v_call: TRBV7-8; d_call: NA; j_call: TRBJ1-5; clone_size: few
cdr3_nt: TGTGCCAGCTCCCCAGGACTAGCGGGATTAGATACGCAGTATTTT; cdr3_aa: CASSPGLAGLDTQYF; v_call: TRBV18; d_call: TRBD2; j_call: TRBJ2-3; clone_size: NA
cdr3_nt: TGTGCCAGTAAACCCGGCTCTGGAAACACCATATATTTT; cdr3_aa: CASKPGSGNTIYF; v_call: TRBV7-9; d_call: NA; j_call: TRBJ1-3; clone_size: NA
cdr3_nt: TGTGCCAGCAGACCGGGGGTGGGATCACCCCTCCACTTT; cdr3_aa: CASRPGVGSPLHF; v_call: TRBV7-6; d_call: NA; j_call: TRBJ1-6; clone_size: NA
cdr3_nt: TGTGCCAGCACCTATTTTGATACGCAGTATTTT; cdr3_aa: CASTYFDTQYF; v_call: TRBV2; d_call: NA; j_call: TRBJ2-3; clone_size: few
cdr3_nt: TGCAGCGTTGGAGGACATGTCAGGGCCTTCAGCACAGATACGCAGTATTTT; cdr3_aa: CSVGGHVRAFSTDTQYF; v_call: TRBV29-1; d_call: NA; j_call: TRBJ2-3; clone_size: NA
cdr3_nt: TGTGCCAGCGGAATACCGGGCGAGGGAGAGACCCAGTACTTC; cdr3_aa: CASGIPGEGETQYF; v_call: TRBV7-2; d_call: NA; j_call: TRBJ2-5; clone_size: NA